This TCR beta chain appears in the sequencing data of a study of beta chain features in type 1 diabetes. Expressed TCRB transcripts were sequenced because the entire RNA isolate underwent reverse transcription. Only in-frame clones appear in the TCRdb table, and some are missing; sequencing was by immunoSEQ multiplex PCR. The sample records 250,000 to 300,000 clones, approximately 8.1% being singletons. This clone was recorded a few times. This clonotype was obtained from a woman in her late teens or twenties in good health. Sequencing was carried out using central memory CD4+ T cells from blood.

CDR3 protein: CASSTITDTQYF. For the CDR3, the DNA is TGTGCCAGCAGCACGATCACAGATACGCAGTATTTT. This rearrangement joins TRBV7-2 to TRBJ2-3, with no clear D. Trimming took off 5 bases at V and 2 bases at J, with 5 bases between the two ends. Germline V gene data show CDR1 as SGHTA and CDR2 as FQGNSA. The CDR3 length is 12 residues.